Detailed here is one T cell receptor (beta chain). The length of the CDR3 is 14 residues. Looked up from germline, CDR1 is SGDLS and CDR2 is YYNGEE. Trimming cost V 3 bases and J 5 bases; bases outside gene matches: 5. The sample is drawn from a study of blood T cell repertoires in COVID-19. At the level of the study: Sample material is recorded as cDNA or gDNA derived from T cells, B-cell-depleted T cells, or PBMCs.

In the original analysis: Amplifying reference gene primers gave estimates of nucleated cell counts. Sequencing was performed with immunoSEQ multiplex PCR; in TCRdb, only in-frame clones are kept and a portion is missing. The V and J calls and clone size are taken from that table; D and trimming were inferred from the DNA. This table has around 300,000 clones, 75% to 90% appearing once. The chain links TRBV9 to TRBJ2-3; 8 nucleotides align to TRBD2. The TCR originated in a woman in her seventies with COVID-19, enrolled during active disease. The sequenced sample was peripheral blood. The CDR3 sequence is CASSAGAGVDTQYF. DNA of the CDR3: TGTGCCAGCAGCGCCGGAGCGGGGGTAGATACGCAGTATTTT.